The T cell receptor (beta chain) under discussion was sequenced for a study of blood T cell repertoires in COVID-19. Study as a whole: Samples came from the United States, Italy and Spain, spanning acute and convalescent COVID-19. Nucleic acid was either cDNA or gDNA, and it came from T cells, B-cell-depleted T cells, or PBMCs.

Germline CDR1 reads KGHDR; CDR2 reads SFDVKD. The length of the CDR3 is 15 residues. The V gene lost 3 bases and the J gene lost 4 bases, with 13 bases spanning the gap. How the authors handled the data: Amplification of reference gene primers provided the estimated nucleated cell counts. Some clones are missing from TCRdb's copy, which holds only in-frame ones; the method was immunoSEQ multiplex PCR. V, J and clone size are those of that table, while D and trimming were read from the DNA. Of 65,000 to 90,000 clones in the sample, 75% to 95% were seen once. The sequenced sample was peripheral blood. The sequence came from a human donor in a cohort sampled during active COVID-19. The chain combines TRBV24-1 with TRBJ2-3; tentatively, D is TRBD2 (6 bases). CDR3 residues: CATSDPGSGADTQYF. The CDR3 DNA reads as TGTGCCACCAGTGATCCCGGGTCGGGGGCAGATACGCAGTATTTT.